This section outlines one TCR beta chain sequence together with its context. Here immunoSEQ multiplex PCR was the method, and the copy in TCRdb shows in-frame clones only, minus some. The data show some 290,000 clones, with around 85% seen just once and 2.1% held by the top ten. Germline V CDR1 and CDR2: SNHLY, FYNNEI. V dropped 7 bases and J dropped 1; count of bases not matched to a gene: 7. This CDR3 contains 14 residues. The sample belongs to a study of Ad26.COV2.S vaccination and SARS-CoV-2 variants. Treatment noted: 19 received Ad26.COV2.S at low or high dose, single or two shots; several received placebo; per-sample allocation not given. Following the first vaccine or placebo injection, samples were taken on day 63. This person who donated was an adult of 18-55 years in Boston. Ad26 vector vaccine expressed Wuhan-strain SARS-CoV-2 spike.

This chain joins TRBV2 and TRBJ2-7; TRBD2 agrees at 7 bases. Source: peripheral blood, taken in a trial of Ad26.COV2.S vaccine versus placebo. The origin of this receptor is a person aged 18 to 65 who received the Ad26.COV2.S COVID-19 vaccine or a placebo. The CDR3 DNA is TGTGCCAGCACCCCATCGGGGGGTTCCTACGAGCAGTACTTC. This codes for CASTPSGGSYEQYF.